The T cell receptor (beta chain) described here comes from a study of blood T cell repertoires in COVID-19. At the level of the study: From the United States, Italy and Spain came samples of acute and convalescent COVID-19. Sources were T cells, B-cell-depleted T cells, or PBMCs; the material itself was cDNA or gDNA.

As originally analysed: Researchers report that nucleated cell counts were estimated from reference gene primer amplification. Generated by immunoSEQ multiplex PCR, the TCRdb table keeps only in-frame clones and is missing some. Clone size and V and J calls were adopted from that table, with D and trimming inferred from the DNA. The sample contains fewer than 90,000 clones, 65% to 80% of which appear only once. Trimming cost V 5 bases and J 0 bases; bases outside gene matches: 1. The CDR3 is 13 residues long. CDR1 is SGHNT and CDR2 is YYREEE in the germline V gene (reference sequence). Sequenced: peripheral blood. This clonotype originated in a human donor in a cohort sampled during active COVID-19. This rearrangement joins TRBV5-4 to TRBJ1-1; TRBD1 matches 7 bases. The CDR3 is CASRGTVNTEAFF. The DNA of the CDR3 is TGTGCCAGCAGAGGGACAGTGAACACTGAAGCTTTCTTT.